A single sample gave rise to the 8 T cell receptor beta chains below, sequenced in a study of cytomegalovirus exposure and HLA in healthy donors. The study ran its PCR with 60 Vbeta and 13 Jbeta primers. The assay was immunoSEQ multiplex PCR, and TCRdb's table has in-frame clones only and misses some. This sample has 120,000 to 150,000 clones, with about 70% found just once. Sequencing used PBMCs. Receptors originate from a man between 18 and 29 years old in good health and CMV-seronegative.

This chain uses TRBV27 with TRBJ2-1; TRBD2 aligns across 7 bases. The V segment lost 2 bases and the J segment 1 base; nucleotides outside the gene matches: 2. Per germline, CDR1 MNHEY and CDR2 SMNVEV (reference sequence). The CDR3 runs 15 residues. CDR3 sequence reads: CASSLAGVSYNEQFF. Written as DNA, the CDR3 is TGTGCCAGCAGTTTAGCGGGAGTATCCTACAATGAGCAGTTCTTC.

The chain links TRBV7-9 to TRBJ1-1, with D uncertain. Germline V gene sequence: CDR1 SEHNR, CDR2 FQNEAQ (reference sequence). V was cut by 2 bases and J by 0 bases, with 4 bases left in between. The CDR3 is made up of 13 amino acids. DNA for the CDR3: TGTGCCAGCAGCTTATTCATGAACACTGAAGCTTTCTTT. Protein: CASSLFMNTEAFF.

This chain connects TRBV2 to TRBJ2-3; 7 bases line up with TRBD1. V gave up 6 bases and J gave up 2 bases; unmatched junction bases: 2. Germline CDR1 SNHLY, CDR2 FYNNEI. This CDR3 is built from 13 residues. The CDR3 sequence is CASRGTDTDTQYF. DNA of the CDR3: TGTGCCAGCAGGGGGACAGACACAGATACGCAGTATTTT.

The rearrangement links TRBV5-4 to TRBJ2-2, with 8 bases that match TRBD1. CDR3 length: 15 residues. V was clipped by 2 bases and J by 5 bases; unmatched bases: 5. Per the germline V gene, CDR1 is SGHNT and CDR2 is YYREEE (reference sequence). The CDR3 DNA is TGTGCCAGCAGCTTTCGGACAGGGCCGACCGGGGAGCTGTTTTTT. Protein sequence: CASSFRTGPTGELFF.

There are a few counts of this clone. This rearrangement joins TRBV5-5 to TRBJ1-2; D is uncertain. V lost 0 bases to trimming and J lost 3 bases, with 9 bases between them. Germline lookup yields CDR1 SGHKS and CDR2 YYEKEE (reference sequence). This CDR3 is 14 amino acids long. The CDR3 loop reads CASSLVSQDYGYTF. Written as DNA, the CDR3 is TGTGCCAGCAGCTTGGTTTCGCAGGACTATGGCTACACCTTC.

The V gene is TRBV2, the J gene TRBJ2-4; tentative D call: TRBD2 (5 bases). With 7 bases removed from V and 0 bases from J, the gap between germline ends came to 10 bases. Looked up from germline, CDR1 is SNHLY and CDR2 is FYNNEI. The CDR3 loop spans 14 amino acids. This CDR3 reads CASKEVLAKNIQYF. The CDR3 region has the DNA TGTGCCAGCAAGGAGGTACTAGCCAAAAACATTCAGTACTTC.

The V gene is TRBV6-5, the J gene TRBJ2-5, with D possibly being TRBD1 (6 bases). V shed 0 bases and J shed 4 bases, with 15 bases lying between them. The CDR3 covers 16 residues. Looked up from germline, CDR1 is MNHEY and CDR2 is SVGAGI. The CDR3 DNA reads as TGTGCCAGCAGTTACTCTGGGGGCGGGTTAGGAGAGACCCAGTACTTC. This gives the protein CASSYSGGGLGETQYF.

In its sample, this clone was seen once. The CDR3 here is CAWSVGGTGTYEQYF. In DNA form, the CDR3 reads TGTGCCTGGAGTGTAGGCGGGACAGGGACTTACGAGCAGTACTTC. The chain has TRBV30 and TRBJ2-7, with 9 bases lining up with TRBD1. The CDR3 contains 15 residues. After removal of 0 bases from V and 4 bases from J, the junction contained 7 bases not matched to a gene. Germline V gene data show CDR1 as GTSNPN and CDR2 as SVGIG (reference sequence).